Presented here are 8 T cell receptor beta chains from one specimen sequenced in a study of radiation and T cells in renal cell carcinoma. Profiled with immunoSEQ multiplex PCR; TCRdb holds only in-frame clones, not every one. The repertoire has 100,000 to 150,000 clones, about four fifths of them found once; the top ten carry 5.8%. Sample time point: blood 2 weeks post-SBRT. Specified treatment: 15 Gy SBRT to primary tumor, nephrectomy 4 weeks later. The sample in question was blood, obtained from a patient whose treatment included radiotherapy and nephrectomy. The receptors were gathered from a man aged 50-60 years with renal cell carcinoma.

This sequence joins TRBV27 and TRBJ2-5; TRBD1 might be the D (6 bases). V was cut by 8 bases and J by 3 bases, with 16 bases left in between. CDR1 and CDR2 (germline): MNHEY, SMNVEV (reference sequence). This CDR3 has 14 residues. CDR3 DNA sequence: TGTGCCAGCCGGGACACCCTGACCAAAGAGACCCAGTACTTC. Protein sequence: CASRDTLTKETQYF.

Concerning this clone: One junction end does not reproduce the germline sequence, and a read error may be involved. The V call is TRBV7-7, the J call TRBJ2-3; either TRBD1 or TRBD2 may fit D (5 bases each). Germline assignment: CDR1 SSHAT and CDR2 FNYEAQ (reference sequence). The CDR3 is 13 residues long. Here the CDR3 reads CASSLAQGDTQYF. The DNA for the CDR3 is TGTGCTAGCAGCTTAGCGCAGGGAGATACGCAGTATTTT.

The chain joins TRBV10-3 to TRBJ2-7; the D is unclear. V gave up 6 bases and J gave up 4 bases, with 10 bases separating them. Germline V gene sequence: CDR1 ENHRY, CDR2 SYGVKD. The CDR3 spans 12 residues. CDR3 amino acids: CAIRPAGYEQYF. CDR3 coding DNA: TGTGCCATCAGACCCGCTGGGTACGAGCAGTACTTC.

The rearrangement links TRBV6-6 to TRBJ1-2; 10 positions agree with TRBD1. CDR1 is MNHNY, CDR2 SVGAGI, per germline (reference sequence). Germline trimming cut 5 bases from V and 3 bases from J; bases unmatched to any gene: 0. This CDR3 region has 13 residues. For the CDR3, the DNA is TGTGCCAGCAGTGGGACAGGGGACTATGGCTACACCTTC. Protein product: CASSGTGDYGYTF.

The V and J genes are TRBV19 and TRBJ2-5, with D perhaps assigned TRBD1 or TRBD2 (6 bases each). Looked up from germline, CDR1 is LNHDA and CDR2 is SQIVND (reference sequence). This CDR3 contains 14 residues. Trimming stripped 5 bases from V and 2 bases from J, with 12 bases between. Written as DNA, the CDR3 is TGTGCCAGTAGTTACGGGGGACATCAAGAGACCCAGTACTTC. Residues: CASSYGGHQETQYF.

The J gene is TRBJ2-1, the V gene TRBV9; TRBD2 agrees at 8 bases. V lost 1 base to trimming and J lost 10 bases; unmatched junction nucleotides: 13. CDR1 and CDR2 from the germline V gene are SGDLS and YYNGEE. CDR3 length: 16 amino acids. The CDR3 coding sequence is TGTGCCAGCAGCGTACATGGACTAGCATTTAGGTCCGAGCAGTTCTTC. It yields the protein CASSVHGLAFRSEQFF.

The V gene is TRBV29-1, the J gene TRBJ2-1; maybe TRBD2 (6 bases). V was pared by 0 bases and J by 11 bases, with 17 bases between. CDR1 SQVTM and CDR2 ANQGSEA come from the germline V gene. This CDR3 region has 14 residues. The CDR3 here is CSVEEPGLKTQQFF. The CDR3 coding sequence is TGCAGCGTTGAAGAGCCGGGACTCAAAACGCAGCAGTTCTTC.

The chain recombines TRBV5-1 with TRBJ2-3; no firm D call. CDR1 SGHRS and CDR2 YFSETQ come from the germline V gene. CDR3 size: 17 residues. V was shortened by 4 bases and J by 0 bases, with 18 bases between the two germline ends. CDR3 amino acids: CASSPPVGFQSTDTQYF. CDR3 nucleotides: TGCGCCAGCAGCCCGCCAGTTGGCTTCCAAAGCACAGATACGCAGTATTTT.